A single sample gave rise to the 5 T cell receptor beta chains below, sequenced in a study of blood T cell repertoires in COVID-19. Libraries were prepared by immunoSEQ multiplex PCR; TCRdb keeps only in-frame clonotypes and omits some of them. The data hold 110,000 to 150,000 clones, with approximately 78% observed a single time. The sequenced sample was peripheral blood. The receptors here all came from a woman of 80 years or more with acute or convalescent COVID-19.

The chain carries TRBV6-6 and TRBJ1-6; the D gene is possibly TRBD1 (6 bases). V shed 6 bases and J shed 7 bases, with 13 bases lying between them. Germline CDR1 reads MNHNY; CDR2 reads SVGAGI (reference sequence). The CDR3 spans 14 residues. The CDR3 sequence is CASRGGPSNSPLHF. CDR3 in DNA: TGTGCCAGCAGGGGGGGGCCATCGAATTCACCCCTCCACTTT.

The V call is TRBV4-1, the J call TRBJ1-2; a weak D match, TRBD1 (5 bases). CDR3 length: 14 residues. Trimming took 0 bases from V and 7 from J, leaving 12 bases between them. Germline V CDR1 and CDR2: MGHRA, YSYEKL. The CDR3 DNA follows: TGCGCCAGCAGCCAAGAACCCGGACAACTTGGCTACACCTTC. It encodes CASSQEPGQLGYTF.

CDR3: CASSLVRGTGSNYGYTF. CDR3 bases: TGTGCCAGCAGCTTGGTCAGGGGAACGGGGAGTAACTATGGCTACACCTTC. The chain links TRBV5-4 to TRBJ1-2, with D possibly matching TRBD1 (6 bases). The CDR3 has 17 residues. The germline gives CDR1 SGHNT, CDR2 YYREEE (reference sequence). With 0 bases removed from V and 1 base from J, the gap between germline ends came to 16 bases.

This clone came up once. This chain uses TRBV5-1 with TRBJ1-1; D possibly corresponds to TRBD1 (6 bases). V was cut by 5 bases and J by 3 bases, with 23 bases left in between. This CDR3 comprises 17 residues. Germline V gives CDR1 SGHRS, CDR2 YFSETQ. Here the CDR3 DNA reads TGCGCCAGCAGACCCATGGGGGCCTCTCTACCCCACACTGAAGCTTTCTTT. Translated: CASRPMGASLPHTEAFF.

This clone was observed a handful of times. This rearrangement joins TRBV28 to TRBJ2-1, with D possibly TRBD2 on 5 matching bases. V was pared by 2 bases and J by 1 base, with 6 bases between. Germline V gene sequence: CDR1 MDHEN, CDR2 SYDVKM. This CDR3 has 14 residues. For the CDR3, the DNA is TGTGCCAGCAGTTTACGGGGATCCTACAATGAGCAGTTCTTC. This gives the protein CASSLRGSYNEQFF.